This T cell receptor (beta chain) was captured by sequencing in a study of neoadjuvant nivolumab and ipilimumab in lung cancer. Study information: The combination arm added day-1 ipilimumab 1 mg/kg to nivolumab 3 mg/kg on days 1, 15, 29.

In regard to this clone: The antigen remains undetermined.

Study-wide findings and caveats: Compared with tumor-adjacent uninvolved lung, resected tumors showed greater richness and clonality. Higher pretherapy blood TCR richness went with higher resected-tumor richness. From pretherapy to surgery, tumor richness and clonality rose with dual therapy.

This table comes from immunoSEQ multiplex PCR, and its TCRdb copy is limited to in-frame clones, with some not included. The top ten clones hold more than 6.5% of a sample with approximately 30,000 clones, roughly 80% of them seen once. CDR1 MDHEN and CDR2 SYDVKM come from the germline V gene. V was pared by 5 bases and J by 5 bases, with 10 bases between. The CDR3 totals 12 residues. Sequences were derived from tumor tissue, sampled after neoadjuvant nivolumab, alone or with ipilimumab, at or shortly before surgery. V is TRBV28 and J is TRBJ2-7; no clear D. The TCR was taken from an adult with non-small cell lung cancer. The CDR3 coding sequence is TGTGCCAGCAGTCCGCCCCGCGACGAGCAGTACTTC. Amino acid sequence: CASSPPRDEQYF.